Listed here are 3 T cell receptor beta chains from one sample, sequenced in a study of blood T cell repertoires in COVID-19. Repertoires were generated with immunoSEQ multiplex PCR, while TCRdb's copy carries only in-frame clones and drops some. Here the sample spans about 73,000 clones, 82% being singletons. The sample was peripheral blood. The receptors originated from a woman aged 60-75 years with acute or convalescent COVID-19.

The chain is built from TRBV19 and TRBJ1-1; tentative D call: TRBD1 (5 bases). The V and J ends lost 5 bases and 2 bases respectively, with 9 bases between them. The CDR3 loop spans 13 amino acids. Germline V lookup: CDR1 LNHDA, CDR2 SQIVND (reference sequence). CDR3 sequence reads: CASSRQLNTEAFF. The CDR3 coding sequence is TGTGCCAGTAGTCGACAGCTAAACACTGAAGCTTTCTTT.

The J gene is TRBJ1-1, the V gene TRBV6-5, with D hard to call. The CDR3 length is 14 residues. Trimming removed 0 bases at V and 11 bases at J, with 16 bases between. From germline, CDR1 is MNHEY and CDR2 SVGAGI. The CDR3 reads CASSYSTGRPTAFF. CDR3 in DNA: TGTGCCAGCAGTTACTCCACGGGAAGGCCGACGGCTTTCTTT.

This chain connects TRBV29-1 to TRBJ1-5, with a possible D match to TRBD1 (6 bases). This CDR3 is 13 amino acids long. Germline CDR1 is SQVTM and CDR2 is ANQGSEA. The V gene lost 5 bases and the J gene lost 3 bases, with 11 bases spanning the gap. The CDR3 sequence: CSVSKGVNQPQHF. The CDR3 DNA is TGCAGCGTTAGTAAGGGGGTCAATCAGCCCCAGCATTTT.